The rows below give T cell receptor beta chains drawn from one sample of a study of blood T cell repertoires in COVID-19. Method: immunoSEQ multiplex PCR; TCRdb's copy keeps in-frame clones and lacks some. This table holds 120,000 to 150,000 clones, approximately 87% found once. Input material: peripheral blood. These receptors all come from a man in his forties or fifties who had recovered from COVID-19. The CDR3 runs from the conserved cysteine through the conserved F or W. Fields, in order: V gene, J gene, CDR3 length, clone size, D gene, CDR3 DNA, CDR3 protein. A D gene is named only where the DNA matches it firmly. A clone size is listed for some rows: how often the clone was seen (once, few, many), or a class if it is expanded.

v_call: TRBV3-1/TRBV3-2
j_call: TRBJ1-4
cdr3_length: 15
clone_size: NA
d_call: NA
cdr3_nt: TGTGCCAGCAGCCGAAAACACGGAGCTAATGAAAAACTGTTTTTT
cdr3_aa: CASSRKHGANEKLFF

v_call: TRBV6-6
j_call: TRBJ1-5
cdr3_length: 12
clone_size: NA
d_call: NA
cdr3_nt: TGTGCCAGCGGCAGGCCCAATCAGCCCCAGCATTTT
cdr3_aa: CASGRPNQPQHF

v_call: TRBV5-4
j_call: TRBJ1-2
cdr3_length: 15
clone_size: NA
d_call: TRBD1
cdr3_nt: TGTGCCAGCAGCTCATCAGGGGGCCTCTTCTATGGCTACACCTTC
cdr3_aa: CASSSSGGLFYGYTF

v_call: TRBV25-1
j_call: TRBJ1-1
cdr3_length: 17
clone_size: NA
d_call: TRBD1
cdr3_nt: TGTGCCAGCAGTGAACCCGGGACAGGGGTGAAGAACACTGAAGCTTTCTTT
cdr3_aa: CASSEPGTGVKNTEAFF

v_call: TRBV28
j_call: TRBJ2-5
cdr3_length: 14
clone_size: NA
d_call: NA
cdr3_nt: TGTGCCAGCAGTTCACGCGGGGAGCTAGAGACCCAGTACTTC
cdr3_aa: CASSSRGELETQYF

v_call: TRBV4-2
j_call: TRBJ1-3
cdr3_length: 21
clone_size: NA
d_call: TRBD1
cdr3_nt: TGTGCCAGCAGCCAAGAGGCCTCGGGACAGGACTACCTTGACTCTGGAAACACCATATATTTT
cdr3_aa: CASSQEASGQDYLDSGNTIYF

v_call: TRBV2
j_call: TRBJ1-1
cdr3_length: 12
clone_size: NA
d_call: NA
cdr3_nt: TGTGCCAGCAGACCCGACAGTACTGAAGCTTTCTTT
cdr3_aa: CASRPDSTEAFF

v_call: TRBV5-1
j_call: TRBJ2-7
cdr3_length: 16
clone_size: NA
d_call: TRBD2
cdr3_nt: TGCGCCAGCAGCCCCGACGTGGGGGGGGGTTCCTACGAGCAGTACTTC
cdr3_aa: CASSPDVGGGSYEQYF

v_call: TRBV11-1
j_call: TRBJ2-7
cdr3_length: 15
clone_size: NA
d_call: NA
cdr3_nt: TGTGCCAGCAGCTTAGAGGGGACACTTTCCTACGAGCAGTACTTC
cdr3_aa: CASSLEGTLSYEQYF

v_call: TRBV19
j_call: TRBJ2-1
cdr3_length: 16
clone_size: NA
d_call: TRBD2
cdr3_nt: TGTGCCAGTAGTATTTCCGGCCAGCGGGGATACAATGAGCAGTTCTTC
cdr3_aa: CASSISGQRGYNEQFF

v_call: TRBV18
j_call: TRBJ2-3
cdr3_length: 14
clone_size: NA
d_call: TRBD2
cdr3_nt: TGTGCCAGCTCACATCCAGCGGGGGCAGATACGCAGTATTTT
cdr3_aa: CASSHPAGADTQYF

v_call: TRBV9
j_call: TRBJ2-2
cdr3_length: 17
clone_size: NA
d_call: NA
cdr3_nt: TGTGCCAGCAGCGACCCGATGAAACTACAGGACACCGGGGAGCTGTTTTTT
cdr3_aa: CASSDPMKLQDTGELFF

v_call: TRBV5-1
j_call: TRBJ2-3
cdr3_length: 16
clone_size: few
d_call: NA
cdr3_nt: TGCGCCAGCAGCCCAGTGGTTAGCGGAGGCACAGATACGCAGTATTTT
cdr3_aa: CASSPVVSGGTDTQYF

v_call: TRBV5-4
j_call: TRBJ1-2
cdr3_length: 14
clone_size: NA
d_call: TRBD1
cdr3_nt: TGTGCCAGCTTTCAACAGACAGGGCCCTATGGCTACACCTTC
cdr3_aa: CASFQQTGPYGYTF

v_call: TRBV6-5
j_call: TRBJ2-5
cdr3_length: 14
clone_size: NA
d_call: TRBD2
cdr3_nt: TGTGCCAGCAGCCGGGGGGGGATTGCAGAGACCCAGTACTTC
cdr3_aa: CASSRGGIAETQYF